These 19 T cell receptor beta chains were all obtained from the same sample, sequenced in a study of blood T cell repertoires in COVID-19. Produced via immunoSEQ multiplex PCR; TCRdb's table is partial and in-frame only. The sample carries some 270,000 clones, approximately 85% recorded once. The sequenced material came from peripheral blood. All receptors derive from a human donor with COVID-19, enrolled during active disease. The donor label of this sample is uncertain.

J is TRBJ1-5 and V is TRBV19; 8 positions match TRBD1. The CDR3 has 15 amino acids. Germline V lookup: CDR1 LNHDA, CDR2 SQIVND (reference sequence). Trimming cost V 5 bases and J 2 bases; bases outside gene matches: 5. The CDR3 protein is CASSVGQGRNQPQHF. As DNA, the CDR3 is TGTGCCAGTAGTGTCGGACAGGGTCGCAATCAGCCCCAGCATTTT.

This chain links TRBV19 with TRBJ2-4, with TRBD1 matching 11 bases. Germline V lookup: CDR1 LNHDA, CDR2 SQIVND (reference sequence). The CDR3 extends over 15 amino acids. Losses at the gene ends were 5 bases for V and 7 bases for J; bases not matched to a gene: 7. CDR3 amino acids: CASSPGTGGGNIQYF. In DNA, the CDR3 is TGTGCCAGTAGTCCTGGGACAGGGGGTGGTAACATTCAGTACTTC.

The chain combines TRBV9 with TRBJ2-4; possible D gene TRBD1, 6 bases. Germline-derived CDR1 and CDR2 are SGDLS and YYNGEE. This CDR3 region has 16 residues. The V end lost 4 bases, the J end lost 1 base, and 15 bases lay between the germline ends. DNA of the CDR3: TGTGCCAGCAGCCCCCGCCCTCAGGGGGCCAAAAACATTCAGTACTTC. Translating it yields CASSPRPQGAKNIQYF.

The V gene is TRBV3-1 (or the pseudogene TRBV3-2), the J gene TRBJ2-4, with D perhaps matching TRBD2 (6 bases). The V gene's germline CDR1 is LGHDT and CDR2 YNNKEL (reference sequence). V was pared by 1 base and J by 2 bases, with 9 bases between. The CDR3 extends over 15 amino acids. CDR3 DNA sequence: TGTGCCAGCAGCCAAGCGGGAGAGTCCAAAAACATTCAGTACTTC. It translates to CASSQAGESKNIQYF.

CDR3 residues: CSVGQVDYGYTF. Here the CDR3 DNA reads TGCAGCGTTGGACAGGTCGACTATGGCTACACCTTC. The J gene is TRBJ1-2, the V gene TRBV29-1, with a possible D match to TRBD1 (6 bases). V lost 4 bases, J lost 3 bases, and 9 bases lay in between. This CDR3 region has 12 residues. Germline V gene sequence: CDR1 SQVTM, CDR2 ANQGSEA.

This chain uses TRBV9 with TRBJ1-4, with TRBD1 matching 7 bases. J gave up 4 bases and V 4 bases, and 10 bases lay outside the gene matches. CDR3 size: 16 residues. Per the germline V gene, CDR1 is SGDLS and CDR2 is YYNGEE. CDR3 sequence reads: CASSPGTATYNEKLFF. The CDR3 nucleotides are TGTGCCAGCAGCCCCGGGACAGCAACCTATAATGAAAAACTGTTTTTT. Drawing the rest from reference TRBV9 and TRBJ1-4, the complete variable domain is DSGVTQTPKHLITATGQRVTLRCSPRSGDLSVYWYQQSLDQGLQFLIQYYNGEERAKGNILERFSAQQFPDLHSELNLSSLELGDSALYFCASSPGTATYNEKLFFGSGTQLSVL.

In its sample, this clone was seen a few times. The chain has TRBV6-5 and TRBJ1-1; the match to TRBD1 covers 8 bases. CDR3 length equals 14 residues. Germline V gene sequence: CDR1 MNHEY, CDR2 SVGAGI. V was pared by 7 bases and J by 2 bases, with 6 bases of the junction left unmatched. The CDR3 region has the DNA TGTGCCAGCAACCAAGACAGGGGAAACACTGAAGCTTTCTTT. It codes for CASNQDRGNTEAFF.

This chain joins TRBV6-1 and TRBJ2-5; D may be TRBD1 (5 bases). Trimming stripped 1 base from V and 5 bases from J, with 11 bases between. Germline lookup yields CDR1 MNHNS and CDR2 SASEGT. This CDR3 contains 14 residues. CDR3 DNA: TGTGCCAGCAGTGAAGGGCAGGGAAGGGAGACCCAGTACTTC. It is translated as CASSEGQGRETQYF.

V is TRBV27 and J is TRBJ1-4; TRBD1 might be the D (5 bases). This CDR3 is 14 amino acids long. The germline V gene encodes CDR1 MNHEY and CDR2 SMNVEV (reference sequence). V gave up 4 bases and J gave up 7 bases, with 13 bases separating them. CDR3: CASSSGGISEKLFF. The CDR3 bases are TGTGCCAGCAGTTCGGGGGGGATCAGTGAAAAACTGTTTTTT.

There are a few counts of this clone. This rearrangement joins TRBV10-3 to TRBJ2-1; possible D gene TRBD2, 5 bases. The germline gives CDR1 ENHRY, CDR2 SYGVKD. The CDR3 length is 10 residues. Trimming pared 10 bases from V and 6 bases from J, leaving 7 bases between. The CDR3 protein is CATRGNEQFF. As DNA, the CDR3 is TGTGCCACCCGGGGCAATGAGCAGTTCTTC.

The chain recombines TRBV7-3 with TRBJ2-5; 7 bases align to TRBD2. This CDR3 comprises 14 residues. CDR1 is SGHTA, CDR2 FQGTGA, per germline. J lost 4 bases, V lost 6 bases, and 8 bases had no gene match. The CDR3 nucleotides read TGTGCCAGCAGTCCTAGCGGAGGGGTAGAGACCCAGTACTTC. Its translation: CASSPSGGVETQYF.

The chain combines TRBV10-3 with TRBJ2-7; D may be TRBD2 (5 bases). The CDR3 sequence is 14 residues long. V was clipped by 3 bases and J by 1 base, with 10 bases between them. The germline CDR1 and CDR2 sequences are ENHRY and SYGVKD. This CDR3 is CAISDSGLSYEQYF. CDR3 sequence (DNA): TGTGCCATCAGTGATTCCGGACTTTCCTACGAGCAGTACTTC.

The gene calls are TRBV10-3 and TRBJ2-2; 7 bases fit TRBD1. CDR1 and CDR2 from the germline V gene are ENHRY and SYGVKD. The CDR3 has 16 residues. V trimming: 0 bases; J trimming: 5 bases; junction bases outside the gene matches: 6. This CDR3 is CAISESGTGETGELFF. CDR3 nucleotides: TGTGCCATCAGTGAGTCGGGAACAGGGGAAACCGGGGAGCTGTTTTTT.

The V call is TRBV5-1, the J call TRBJ1-4; no clear D. CDR3 size: 16 residues. Deletions cut 7 bases from V and 5 bases from J, with 21 bases between. Germline CDR1 reads SGHRS; CDR2 reads YFSETQ. CDR3 DNA sequence: TGCGCCAGCTCCGGTAGGGAGGAGGGCTGGAATGAAAAACTGTTTTTT. Its translation: CASSGREEGWNEKLFF.

This clone appeared once. The V call is TRBV4-1, the J call TRBJ1-1, with a possible D match to TRBD1 (6 bases). CDR3 length equals 17 residues. Germline-derived CDR1 and CDR2 are MGHRA and YSYEKL. V was pared by 10 bases and J by 4 bases, with 28 bases between. Here the CDR3 DNA reads TGCGCCACCTCGTCGACCGGCAGGGAGGGAGGGGGCACTGAAGCTTTCTTT. Its protein is CATSSTGREGGGTEAFF.

This chain links TRBV7-9 with TRBJ1-1; D is unresolved. V lost 0 bases to trimming and J lost 4 bases, with 9 bases between them. CDR3 length: 14 amino acids. Germline V gives CDR1 SEHNR, CDR2 FQNEAQ (reference sequence). The CDR3 bases are TGTGCCAGCAGCTTAGCGGAGGTGGGCACTGAAGCTTTCTTT. This codes for CASSLAEVGTEAFF. Using reference TRBV7-9 and TRBJ1-1 for the parts outside the CDR3, the full variable domain is DTGVSQNPRHKITKRGQNVTFRCDPISEHNRLYWYRQTLGQGPEFLTYFQNEAQLEKSRLLSDRFSAERPKGSFSTLEIQRTEQGDSAMYLCASSLAEVGTEAFFGQGTRLTVV.

The V and J genes are TRBV27 and TRBJ1-1, with 11 bases fitting TRBD1. V lost 3 bases and J lost 1; bases outside the gene matches: 4. The CDR3 has 16 amino acids. The germline CDR1 and CDR2 sequences are MNHEY and SMNVEV (reference sequence). The DNA of the CDR3 is TGTGCCAGCAGTTTTGGACAGGGGGCTCAGAACACTGAAGCTTTCTTT. This sequence encodes CASSFGQGAQNTEAFF.

The rearrangement joins TRBV7-9 to TRBJ1-2; TRBD1 agrees at 8 bases. The CDR3 runs 13 residues. Per germline, CDR1 SEHNR and CDR2 FQNEAQ (reference sequence). Trimming removed 4 bases from V and 6 bases from J; junction bases left unmatched: 4. This CDR3 reads CASSSTGEDGYTF. The CDR3 nucleotides read TGTGCCAGCAGCTCGACAGGGGAGGATGGCTACACCTTC. Full variable domain (outside the CDR3, taken from reference TRBV7-9 and TRBJ1-2): DTGVSQNPRHKITKRGQNVTFRCDPISEHNRLYWYRQTLGQGPEFLTYFQNEAQLEKSRLLSDRFSAERPKGSFSTLEIQRTEQGDSAMYLCASSSTGEDGYTFGSGTRLTVV.

In its sample, this clone was seen once. The V gene is TRBV28, the J gene TRBJ2-7; 10 bases agree with TRBD1. Germline V gene lookup returns CDR1 MDHEN and CDR2 SYDVKM. This CDR3 is 16 amino acids long. The junction had 11 bases not matched to a gene; V was cut back by 6 bases and J by 3 bases. For the CDR3, the DNA is TGTGCCAGCAGAGGGACAGGGGTAGGCCTCTACTACGAGCAGTACTTC. Amino acids: CASRGTGVGLYYEQYF.